This T cell receptor beta chain stems from a study of vaccination and CD4 T cells after COVID-19. Whole-study context: Researchers treated cells with overlapping spike peptides taken from SARS-CoV-2, HCoV-NL63, HCoV-OC43 and HCoV-229E.

Sequence data for DNA of cultured CD4+ T cells were generated by the Oncomine TCR Beta short-read assay. Using its own MiXCR run on the PCR reads, TCRdb lists one record per CDR3 protein. The table lists 11,000 or so distinct CDR3 sequences, roughly 50% of them singletons. Specified treatment: roughly 10-day PBMC culture with coronavirus spike peptide pools or control peptides (ViraFEST assay). Trimming took off 1 base at V and 6 bases at J, with 10 bases between the two ends. The CDR3 is 14 residues long. Germline CDR1 reads SEHNR; CDR2 reads FQNEAQ (reference sequence). About this clonotype itself: What it binds is not known.

The chain joins TRBV7-9 to TRBJ2-4, with D possibly TRBD1 on 5 matching bases. Sequenced input: CD4+ T cells from blood, cultured in vitro. The receptor was isolated from a human donor who had recovered from COVID-19. CDR3 sequence (DNA): TGTGCCAGCAGCTTAGGCCACAGGATAAACATTCAGTACTTC. Translating it yields CASSLGHRINIQYF. Complete variable domain (other parts from reference TRBV7-9 and TRBJ2-4): DTGVSQNPRHKITKRGQNVTFRCDPISEHNRLYWYRQTLGQGPEFLTYFQNEAQLEKSRLLSDRFSAERPKGSFSTLEIQRTEQGDSAMYLCASSLGHRINIQYFGAGTRLSVL.